The clone carrying this T cell receptor (beta chain) turned up a few times. Its matching antigen is unknown. This record comes from a study of identical twins. Study findings and constraints: Out-of-frame sharing of TCR alpha in monozygotic twins was underestimated by models.

Unique molecular identifiers were in the cDNA, with template-switch universal primer binding. TCRdb reanalysed the 5' RACE reads using MiXCR and keeps one entry per CDR3 protein. The sample comprises roughly 290,000 distinct CDR3 sequences, roughly 10% of which are singletons, and 7% to 8.5% rests with the top ten. All of the donors were Caucasians in good health. This same sample was also taken into another study, of yellow fever vaccine responses in identical twins.

The sequenced material came from CD8+ T cells sorted from blood. This sequence originates from a woman aged 18-29 years in good health.

In DNA form, the CDR3 reads TGTGCCAGCAGTAAAACGGACCTGGACCGATTCAATGAGCAGTTCTTC. It encodes CASSKTDLDRFNEQFF. The chain combines TRBV12-3 or TRBV12-4 with TRBJ2-1, with D unclear. V was cut by 5 bases and J by 6 bases, with 20 bases left in between. CDR3 size: 16 residues.